This T cell receptor (beta chain) is drawn from a study of shared clonotypes between healthy human individuals. This CDR3 is 18 amino acids long. Looked up from germline, CDR1 is SGHDN and CDR2 is FVKESK. V dropped 2 bases and J dropped 0 bases, with 19 bases sitting between them. Generated by immunoSEQ multiplex PCR, the TCRdb table keeps only in-frame clones and is missing some. The sample has approximately 1.5 million clones, approximately 98.5% seen once. Sequencing input: naive CD4+ T cells sorted from blood. The subset here: CD45RA+ positively selected. This clonotype originated in a man aged 30 to 39 in good health. V and J are TRBV14 and TRBJ1-2; D remains ambiguous. CDR3 coding DNA: TGTGCCAGCAGCCAAAGGGTCAGCCCTTGGGAGACTAACTATGGCTACACCTTC. This sequence encodes CASSQRVSPWETNYGYTF.